The clone carrying this TCR beta chain was seen only a few times. The source of the sample is a study of patients and donors after allogeneic stem cell transplantation. Germline lookup yields CDR1 MNHNS and CDR2 SASEGT. The CDR3 runs to 14 residues. V dropped 8 bases and J dropped 4; count of bases not matched to a gene: 9. In TCRdb, the RT-PCR reads were re-called with MiXCR into one record per CDR3 protein. The data hold some 960,000 distinct CDR3 sequences, with over 15% observed a single time. The receptor's source is a human donor who was either an allogeneic HSCT recipient or a stem cell or donor lymphocyte infusion donor (not recorded which). It is not recorded whose cells these are; they may come from a transplant donor. Input material: blood, either unsorted or a sorted T cell fraction (not recorded which). The chain is built from TRBV6-1 and TRBJ2-7; 9 bases align to TRBD1. The CDR3 reads CASRNGQGLYEQYF. The CDR3, as DNA: TGTGCCAGCCGGAACGGACAGGGGCTTTACGAGCAGTACTTC.